This entry lists 2 T cell receptor beta chains sequenced from one sample in a study of post-analysis software for immune sequencing data. General observations from the study: The five TRBV segments detected at higher frequency in patients than in controls included TRBV5-6, TRBV5-1 and TRBV20-1.

The authors incorporated unique molecular identifiers into the TCR beta cDNA libraries. TCRdb re-called the PCR reads through MiXCR, storing one row per CDR3 protein. The sample has some 890,000 distinct CDR3 sequences; roughly 50% are singletons. The antigens of these receptors remain unknown. The sequencing input was blood. These TCRs come from a girl aged 5-17 years with multiple sclerosis.

On this clonotype itself: Germline is not matched at one junction end, which may reflect a read error. This sequence joins TRBV29-1 and TRBJ2-1; D remains ambiguous. This CDR3 contains 14 residues. CDR1 is SQVTM and CDR2 is ANQGSEA in the germline V gene. DNA of the CDR3: TGCAGCGTTGACACCGGGCCCTCCAACAATGAGCAGTTCTTC. It specifies CSVDTGPSNNEQFF.

The chain uses TRBV5-5 and TRBJ2-6; the D call may be TRBD1 or TRBD2 (5 bases each). V was clipped by 0 bases and J by 3 bases, with 7 bases between them. CDR1 and CDR2 from the germline V gene are SGHKS and YYEKEE (reference sequence). The CDR3 runs to 15 residues. The CDR3 DNA follows: TGTGCCAGCAGCTTGGAGAGGGGTGGGGCCAACGTCCTGACTTTC. Translated: CASSLERGGANVLTF.